The T cell receptor (beta chain) described here comes from a study of blood T cell repertoires in COVID-19. Study context: Spain, Italy and the United States supplied samples that represented acute and convalescent COVID-19. Sample material is recorded as cDNA or gDNA derived from T cells, B-cell-depleted T cells, or PBMCs.

Here immunoSEQ multiplex PCR was the method, and the copy in TCRdb shows in-frame clones only, minus some. In the table there are about 120,000 clones, around 87% of which are singletons. The CDR3 length is 16 residues. CDR1 and CDR2 (germline): SGHDT, YYEEEE. V shed 6 bases and J 0 bases; nucleotides not matched to a gene: 12. The specimen was peripheral blood. The source is a woman aged 65 to 85 with acute or convalescent COVID-19. The gene calls are TRBV5-6 and TRBJ2-7; 7 bases line up with TRBD2. Here the CDR3 reads CASNKGLGGDSYEQYF. DNA for the CDR3: TGTGCCAGCAACAAGGGTCTGGGGGGGGACTCCTACGAGCAGTACTTC.